The 4 T cell receptor beta chains below were found in one sample sequenced in a study of blood T cell repertoires in COVID-19. Clones were read by immunoSEQ multiplex PCR, and TCRdb kept only the in-frame ones, dropping some. Among 150,000 or so clones listed, roughly 84% were seen once. The specimen sequenced was PBMCs or T cells enriched from blood (not recorded which). These receptors were collected from a woman aged 45-65 years who had recovered from COVID-19.

The V call is TRBV12-5, the J call TRBJ1-4; possibly TRBD1 for D (5 bases). The CDR3 sequence is 19 residues long. CDR1 and CDR2 (germline): LGHNT, FRNRAP. V was pared by 0 bases and J by 1 base, with 18 bases between. The CDR3 sequence: CASGLVPAGLLRTNEKLFF. In DNA, the CDR3 is TGTGCTAGTGGTTTGGTACCGGCAGGGCTACTTCGAACTAATGAAAAACTGTTTTTT.

In its sample, this clone was seen once. This rearrangement joins TRBV5-6 to TRBJ2-7; the match to TRBD2 covers 12 bases. Germline loops: CDR1 SGHDT, CDR2 YYEEEE. Unmatched junction bases numbered 9, after V lost 4 bases and J lost 7 bases. CDR3 length equals 15 residues. The CDR3 sequence is CASSRPGLAGYEQYF. CDR3 nucleotide sequence: TGTGCCAGCAGCCGACCAGGACTAGCGGGATATGAGCAGTACTTC.

The rearrangement uses TRBV7-9 and TRBJ1-1; D gene unclear. The V end lost 5 bases, the J end lost 2 bases, and 9 bases lay between the germline ends. The CDR3 has 13 residues. The germline gives CDR1 SEHNR, CDR2 FQNEAQ (reference sequence). In DNA, the CDR3 is TGTGCCAGCAGCCGTACAAGTAACACTGAAGCTTTCTTT. Protein: CASSRTSNTEAFF.

The chain uses TRBV14 and TRBJ1-3; D is undetermined. Trimming took off 0 bases at V and 2 bases at J, with 8 bases between the two ends. The CDR3 has 15 residues. Germline V lookup: CDR1 SGHDN, CDR2 FVKESK. The CDR3 coding sequence is TGTGCCAGCAGCCAAGATGGGAGGGCTGGAAACACCATATATTTT. This translates into CASSQDGRAGNTIYF.